Listed here are 22 T cell receptor beta chains from one sample, sequenced in a study of blood T cells in healthy people across ages (dated by TCRdb to 2014 to 2015). The library was built by means of 5' RACE. Sequencing was carried out with an Illumina HiSeq 2500. A second PCR of about 7 to 12 cycles was run with a J-beta primer mix and a sample-barcoded 5' primer. TCRdb reprocessing: public reads trimmed at Q25 with fastp, clones called with MiXCR, in-frame beta chains kept. Here each entry gathers all rows of one CDR3 protein and keeps the most common genes and DNA. Across this sample there are around 780,000 distinct CDR3 sequences, with around 50% seen only once. The ten largest clones represent roughly 24% of the sample. Sequencing was performed on blood. Receptors were obtained from a man aged 40-49 years in good health.

The rearrangement joins TRBV3-1 to TRBJ2-1; 14 bases map to TRBD2. The trim removed 1 base at V and 0 bases at J, leaving 8 bases unmatched. The CDR3 runs 20 residues. Germline assignment: CDR1 LGHDT and CDR2 YNNKEL (reference sequence). CDR3 region: CASSQVFRLAGGSSYNEQFF. The CDR3 DNA is TGTGCCAGCAGCCAAGTTTTTCGACTAGCGGGGGGGAGCTCCTACAATGAGCAGTTCTTC.

The chain is built from TRBV7-2 and TRBJ2-3; TRBD2 matches 9 bases. The V and J ends lost 3 bases and 4 bases, in that order; junction bases with no gene match: 5. This CDR3 contains 15 residues. The V gene's germline CDR1 is SGHTA and CDR2 FQGNSA. This chain's CDR3 is CASSLAGGRADTQYF. The CDR3 coding sequence is TGTGCCAGCAGCTTGGCGGGAGGGCGGGCAGATACGCAGTATTTT.

The rearrangement uses TRBV5-1 and TRBJ2-5; D remains unclear. V was clipped by 3 bases and J by 5 bases, with 17 bases between them. CDR3 length equals 15 residues. Germline CDR1 is SGHRS and CDR2 is YFSETQ. The chain's CDR3 is CASSSPGIGRETQYF. The DNA of the CDR3 is TGCGCCAGCAGCTCCCCAGGAATTGGACGCGAGACCCAGTACTTC.

This clonotype was observed a handful of times. This chain uses TRBV9 with TRBJ1-1; D is possibly TRBD1 (5 bases). The ends were cut back, 0 bases at V and 4 bases at J, with 16 bases in the middle. CDR3 length equals 16 residues. Germline values: CDR1 SGDLS, CDR2 YYNGEE. The CDR3 here is CASSVGTPGIGTEAFF. CDR3 DNA: TGTGCCAGCAGCGTAGGAACCCCAGGGATCGGCACTGAAGCTTTCTTT. Filled out from reference TRBV9 and TRBJ1-1, the complete variable domain reads DSGVTQTPKHLITATGQRVTLRCSPRSGDLSVYWYQQSLDQGLQFLIQYYNGEERAKGNILERFSAQQFPDLHSELNLSSLELGDSALYFCASSVGTPGIGTEAFFGQGTRLTVV.

This clonotype was counted between two and nine times. The chain is built from TRBV6-1 and TRBJ2-4; 9 bases map to TRBD1. This CDR3 has 18 amino acids. Per germline, CDR1 MNHNS and CDR2 SASEGT. The V segment lost 6 bases and the J segment 0 bases; nucleotides outside the gene matches: 12. As DNA, the CDR3 is TGTGCCAGCAGACGCGCCGGGACAGGGTCTGTAGCCAAAAACATTCAGTACTTC. Encoded protein: CASRRAGTGSVAKNIQYF.

This clonotype was recorded a few times. The chain recombines TRBV29-1 with TRBJ2-3, with D unresolved. Germline V CDR1 and CDR2: SQVTM, ANQGSEA. V was pared by 0 bases and J by 0 bases, with 10 bases between. The CDR3 spans 15 residues. CDR3 DNA: TGCAGCGTTGAAGATTGGTCACTCAGCACAGATACGCAGTATTTT. Translation gives CSVEDWSLSTDTQYF.

The chain combines TRBV10-3 with TRBJ2-3, with unresolved D. Germline CDR1 reads ENHRY; CDR2 reads SYGVKD. The CDR3 has 15 amino acids. Trimming shortened V by 0 bases and J by 0 bases, and 7 bases separated the two germline ends. The CDR3 coding sequence is TGTGCCATCAGTGAGTCGGCGACCAGCACAGATACGCAGTATTTT. Translation: CAISESATSTDTQYF.

The V call is TRBV5-1, the J call TRBJ2-3; TRBD1 matches 8 bases. The trim removed 6 bases at V and 3 bases at J, leaving 6 bases unmatched. CDR1 and CDR2 (germline): SGHRS, YFSETQ. CDR3 length: 14 residues. In nucleotides, the CDR3 is TGCGCCAGCACTCAGGACAGGGTAACAGATACGCAGTATTTT. The encoded protein is CASTQDRVTDTQYF.

This rearrangement joins TRBV28 to TRBJ2-1; 9 nucleotides agree with TRBD1. The CDR3 loop spans 14 amino acids. Trimming removed 5 bases from V and 12 bases from J; junction bases left unmatched: 11. CDR1 MDHEN and CDR2 SYDVKM come from the germline V gene. The CDR3 DNA sequence: TGTGCCAGCAGTAACCAACAGGGGGCAGAGGTGCAGTTCTTC. Protein sequence: CASSNQQGAEVQFF.

The chain carries TRBV6-6 and TRBJ2-3, with D unresolved. This CDR3 is 13 amino acids long. The V gene's germline CDR1 is MNHNY and CDR2 SVGAGI (reference sequence). The V end was cut by 11 bases, the J end by 1 base, with 13 bases between. The chain's CDR3 is CAAAPPGTDTQYF. CDR3 DNA sequence: TGTGCCGCGGCGCCCCCGGGCACAGATACGCAGTATTTT.

In its sample, this clonotype was seen a few times. V is TRBV24-1 and J is TRBJ2-7; TRBD1 is a possible D gene (5 bases). CDR3 length: 13 amino acids. The V end was cut by 10 bases, the J end by 3 bases, with 15 bases between. The germline V gene encodes CDR1 KGHDR and CDR2 SFDVKD. CDR3 sequence: CATSLGQGYEQYF. As DNA, the CDR3 is TGTGCCACATCGCTCGGGCAGGGCTACGAGCAGTACTTC.

The rearrangement links TRBV21-1 to TRBJ2-2. TRBV21-1 counts as a pseudogene. CDR3 size: 14 residues. DNA of the CDR3: TGTGCCAACCAGACATGTAAGGACACCGGGGAGCTGTTTTTT. This codes for CANQTCKDTGELFF.

DNA of the CDR3: TGCAGTGCTAGAGATGGGGATCAAAACCCGCAAAGAGCTTTCTTT. Encoded protein: CSARDGDQNPQRAFF. This chain joins TRBV20-1 and TRBJ1-1; D not certain. Germline lookup yields CDR1 DFQATT and CDR2 SNEGSKA (reference sequence). The length of the CDR3 is 15 residues. Trimming pared 0 bases from V and 10 bases from J, leaving 21 bases between.

The genes are TRBV20-1 and TRBJ2-3; 7 bases match TRBD2. The CDR3 totals 14 residues. Per germline, CDR1 DFQATT and CDR2 SNEGSKA (reference sequence). V shed 3 bases, J shed 4 bases, and the junction held 7 bases outside the gene matches. The CDR3 sequence: CSARNRGEADTQYF. The CDR3 nucleotides read TGCAGTGCTAGGAATCGGGGGGAGGCAGATACGCAGTATTTT.

The chain uses TRBV6-1 and TRBJ1-2; D is perhaps TRBD1 (6 bases). The CDR3 is 17 residues long. V was cut by 4 bases and J by 3 bases, with 21 bases left in between. The germline V gene encodes CDR1 MNHNS and CDR2 SASEGT. The CDR3 DNA sequence: TGTGCCAGCAGTGGGGCCCGGTTCGGCAGGGGCGACTATGGCTACACCTTC. As protein: CASSGARFGRGDYGYTF.

A single count supports this clonotype. V gene TRBV24-1 combines with J gene TRBJ2-2; D remains unclear. This CDR3 contains 14 residues. The germline gives CDR1 KGHDR, CDR2 SFDVKD. The ends were cut back, 9 bases at V and 2 bases at J, with 12 bases in the middle. The DNA for the CDR3 is TGTGCCACCGGTGGAGCTTATAACACCGGGGAGCTGTTTTTT. Its translation is CATGGAYNTGELFF.

This chain joins TRBV29-1 and TRBJ1-2, with D maybe TRBD1 (5 bases). CDR1 SQVTM and CDR2 ANQGSEA come from the germline V gene. This CDR3 is built from 14 residues. V shed 1 base and J shed 3 bases, with 12 bases lying between them. The CDR3 region is CSVEVARVDYGYTF. The CDR3 DNA reads as TGCAGCGTTGAAGTGGCCAGGGTAGACTATGGCTACACCTTC.

The chain joins TRBV15 to TRBJ2-1, with 10 bases matching TRBD2. The ends lost 3 bases at V and 6 bases at J; junction bases unmatched: 8. This CDR3 spans 16 amino acids. Germline V CDR1 and CDR2: LNHNV, YYDKDF (reference sequence). In DNA, the CDR3 is TGTGCCACCAGCAGGGATCTAGCGGGAGCCGTCAATGAGCAGTTCTTC. Protein: CATSRDLAGAVNEQFF.

The genes are TRBV11-2 and TRBJ2-3, with 7 bases lining up with TRBD2. With 3 bases clipped from V and 1 base from J, the junction kept 10 bases outside the gene matches. Germline assignment: CDR1 SGHAT and CDR2 FQNNGV. The CDR3 totals 17 residues. CDR3 in amino acids: CASSFDHSSGRTDTQYF. Here the CDR3 DNA reads TGTGCCAGCAGCTTCGACCACTCTAGCGGACGCACAGATACGCAGTATTTT.

The chain is built from TRBV21-1 and TRBJ2-4; the tabulated D call, TRBD2, remains unverified against the DNA. The DNA matches TRBJ2-7 better at its end, which makes the J call doubtful. TRBV21-1 is a recognized pseudogene. There are 16 residues in the CDR3. CDR3 in amino acids: CASNRPLAGGYYEQYF. In DNA, the CDR3 is TGTGCCAGCAACCGGCCCCTAGCGGGGGGGTACTACGAGCAGTACTTC.

The chain uses TRBV28 and TRBJ1-5; the match to TRBD1 covers 7 bases. Germline CDR1 reads MDHEN; CDR2 reads SYDVKM. V trimming: 6 bases; J trimming: 1 base; junction bases outside the gene matches: 6. The CDR3 runs 15 residues. CDR3 in amino acids: CASRNVGQSNQPQHF. DNA for the CDR3: TGTGCCAGCAGAAACGTGGGACAGAGCAATCAGCCCCAGCATTTT.

This clonotype appeared a single time. The chain combines TRBV6-5 with TRBJ2-7; D possibly matches TRBD1 or TRBD2 (5 bases each). The CDR3 contains 16 residues. Deletions cut 4 bases from V and 2 bases from J, with 18 bases between. Germline lookup yields CDR1 MNHEY and CDR2 SVGAGI. The CDR3 coding sequence is TGTGCCAGCAGTTCTAACTCCCGGGGCTTCGCCTACGAGCAGTACTTC. It translates to CASSSNSRGFAYEQYF.